This T cell receptor beta chain was identified during a study of identical twins. TCRdb reprocessed the 5' RACE reads via MiXCR and lists one record per CDR3 protein. This sample has 200,000 or so distinct CDR3 sequences, with about a sixth found just once. In the case of this clonotype: Its antigen remains unknown.

Unmatched junction bases numbered 7, after V lost 0 bases and J lost 6 bases. Germline V gene lookup returns CDR1 LGHDT and CDR2 YNNKEL (reference sequence). This CDR3 is built from 17 residues. Regarding the study as a whole: Memory repertoires showed no such pattern, whereas abundant cord blood beta clonotypes carried fewer insertions.

The same sample was also studied in work on T cells expressing NK-cell markers. Per that paper: A range of about 1.0-8% of CD8+ T cells consisted of dominant NKG2C+ clonotypes in more than five donors.

The receptor comes from a woman between 18 and 29 years old in good health. The sequencing input was CD8+ T cells sorted from blood. The genes are TRBV3-1 and TRBJ2-1; TRBD2 matches at 11 bases. The CDR3 nucleotides are TGTGCCAGCAGCCAAGATAGCGGGGGGGGACAACTCAATGAGCAGTTCTTC. Translated: CASSQDSGGGQLNEQFF.